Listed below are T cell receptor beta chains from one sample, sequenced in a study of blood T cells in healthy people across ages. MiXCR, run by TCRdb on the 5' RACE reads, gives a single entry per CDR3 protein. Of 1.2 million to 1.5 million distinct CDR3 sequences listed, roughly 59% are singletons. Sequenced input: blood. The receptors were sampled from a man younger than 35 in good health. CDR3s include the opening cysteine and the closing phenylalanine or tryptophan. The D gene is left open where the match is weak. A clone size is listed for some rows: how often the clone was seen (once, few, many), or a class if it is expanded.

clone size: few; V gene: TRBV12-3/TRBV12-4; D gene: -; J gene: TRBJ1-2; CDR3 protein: CASSVATYGYTF; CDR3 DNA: TGTGCCAGCAGTGTCGCCACCTATGGCTACACCTTC
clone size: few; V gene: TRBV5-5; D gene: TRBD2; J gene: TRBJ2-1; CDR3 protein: CASSLPSGISEQFF; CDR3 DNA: TGTGCCAGCAGCTTGCCGAGCGGGATATCTGAGCAGTTCTTC
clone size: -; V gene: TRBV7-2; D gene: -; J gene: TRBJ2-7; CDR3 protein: CASSLEPGDEQYF; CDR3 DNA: TGTGCCAGCAGCTTAGAGCCGGGGGACGAGCAGTACTTC
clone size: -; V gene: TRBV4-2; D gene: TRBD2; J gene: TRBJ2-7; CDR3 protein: CASSLETSLHEQYF; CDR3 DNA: TGTGCCAGCAGCCTGGAGACTAGCTTGCACGAGCAGTACTTC
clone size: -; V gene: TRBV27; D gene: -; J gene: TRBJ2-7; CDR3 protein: CASSFLGQLDEQYF; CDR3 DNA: TGTGCCAGCAGTTTCCTAGGACAGCTCGACGAGCAGTACTTC
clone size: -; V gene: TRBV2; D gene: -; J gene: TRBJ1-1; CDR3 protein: CASRSTRGTEAFF; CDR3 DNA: TGTGCCAGCAGGTCTACTAGGGGGACTGAAGCTTTCTTT
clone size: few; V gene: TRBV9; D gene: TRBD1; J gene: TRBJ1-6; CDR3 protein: CASSLTTGDNSPLHF; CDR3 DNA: TGTGCCAGCAGCCTGACGACAGGGGATAATTCACCCCTCCACTTT
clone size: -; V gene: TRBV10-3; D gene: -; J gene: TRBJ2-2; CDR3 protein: CAISEAGGELFF; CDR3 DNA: TGTGCCATCAGTGAGGCGGGCGGGGAGCTGTTTTTT
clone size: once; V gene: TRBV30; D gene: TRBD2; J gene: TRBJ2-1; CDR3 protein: CAWSVLAGGLYNEQFF; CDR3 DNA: TGTGCCTGGAGTGTATTAGCGGGAGGCCTCTACAATGAGCAGTTCTTC
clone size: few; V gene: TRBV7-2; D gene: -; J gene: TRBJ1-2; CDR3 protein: CASSQNLGRNYGYTF; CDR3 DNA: TGTGCCAGCAGCCAAAACCTGGGACGGAACTATGGCTACACCTTC
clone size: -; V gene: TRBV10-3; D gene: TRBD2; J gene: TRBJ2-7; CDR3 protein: CATTTPAGGHEQYF; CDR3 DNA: TGTGCCACCACTACGCCAGCGGGGGGCCACGAGCAGTACTTC
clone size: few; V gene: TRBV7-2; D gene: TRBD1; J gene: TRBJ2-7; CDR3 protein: CASSGRDRESHEQYF; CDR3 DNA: TGTGCCAGCAGCGGCCGGGACAGGGAATCCCACGAGCAGTACTTC
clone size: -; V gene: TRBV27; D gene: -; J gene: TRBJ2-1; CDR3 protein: CASRRTLGNEQFF; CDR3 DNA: TGTGCCAGCAGGAGGACCCTTGGGAATGAGCAGTTCTTC
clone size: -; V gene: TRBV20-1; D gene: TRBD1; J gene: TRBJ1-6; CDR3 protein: CSARDEKTGRNSPLHF; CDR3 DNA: TGCAGTGCTAGAGATGAGAAGACAGGGAGGAATTCACCCCTCCACTTT
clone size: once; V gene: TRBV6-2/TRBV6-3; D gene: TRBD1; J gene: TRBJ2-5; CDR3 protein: CASSYSPDRGWETQYF; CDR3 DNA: TGTGCCAGCAGTTACTCGCCGGACAGGGGATGGGAGACCCAGTACTTC
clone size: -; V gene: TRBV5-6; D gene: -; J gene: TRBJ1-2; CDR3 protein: CASSFYRQLVSGYTF; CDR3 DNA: TGTGCCAGCAGCTTCTACCGACAGCTAGTTTCAGGCTACACCTTC
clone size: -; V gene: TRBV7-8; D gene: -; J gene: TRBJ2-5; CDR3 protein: CASSLHRIPETQYF; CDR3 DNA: TGTGCCAGCAGCTTACATAGGATCCCGGAGACCCAGTACTTC
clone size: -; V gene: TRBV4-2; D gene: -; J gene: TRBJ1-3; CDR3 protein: CASSQFVRSSGNTIYF; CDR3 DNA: TGTGCCAGCAGCCAATTTGTAAGGAGCTCTGGAAACACCATATATTTT
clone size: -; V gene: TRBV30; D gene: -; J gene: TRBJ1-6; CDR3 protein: CAWSARRYNSPLHF; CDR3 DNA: TGTGCCTGGTCCGCCCGACGGTATAATTCACCCCTCCACTTT
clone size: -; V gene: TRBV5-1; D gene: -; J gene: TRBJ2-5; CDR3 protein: CASSPRQAGETQYF; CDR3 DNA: TGCGCCAGCAGTCCAAGACAGGCAGGCGAGACCCAGTACTTC
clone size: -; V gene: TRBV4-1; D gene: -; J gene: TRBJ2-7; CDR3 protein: CASSQEPDSYEQYF; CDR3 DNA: TGCGCCAGCAGCCAAGAACCGGATTCCTACGAGCAGTACTTC
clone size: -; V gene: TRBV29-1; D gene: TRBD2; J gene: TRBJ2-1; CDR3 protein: CSSHAGLIFNEQFF; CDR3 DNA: TGCAGCTCTCACGCGGGACTAATTTTCAATGAGCAGTTCTTC
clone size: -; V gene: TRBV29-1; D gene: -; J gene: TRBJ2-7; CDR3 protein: CSVSDPRDYEQYF; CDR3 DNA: TGCAGCGTCTCAGACCCCCGGGACTACGAGCAGTACTTC
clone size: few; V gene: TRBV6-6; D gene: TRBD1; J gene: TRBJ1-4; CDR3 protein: CASSSSQGTNEKLFF; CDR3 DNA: TGTGCCAGCAGTTCCTCACAGGGGACTAATGAAAAACTGTTTTTT
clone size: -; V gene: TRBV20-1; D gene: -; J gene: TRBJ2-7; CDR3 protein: CSVSRNEYEQYF; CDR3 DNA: TGCAGTGTATCTCGCAATGAATACGAGCAGTACTTC
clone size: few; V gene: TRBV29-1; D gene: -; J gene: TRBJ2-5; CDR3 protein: CSVEETGAATQYF; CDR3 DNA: TGCAGCGTTGAAGAGACGGGGGCGGCGACCCAGTACTTC
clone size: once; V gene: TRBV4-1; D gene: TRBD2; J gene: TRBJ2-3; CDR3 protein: CASSPAGTSGPTDTQYF; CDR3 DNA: TGCGCCAGCAGCCCCGCCGGGACTAGCGGACCCACAGATACGCAGTATTTT
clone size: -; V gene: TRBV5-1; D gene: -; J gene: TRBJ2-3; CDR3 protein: CASSLVPYTDTQYF; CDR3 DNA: TGCGCCAGCAGCTTGGTACCTTACACAGATACGCAGTATTTT